The entry that follows covers one T cell receptor beta chain sequence. In the original workflow: Estimation of nucleated cell counts was performed using reference gene primer amplification. Clones were sequenced by immunoSEQ multiplex PCR, and TCRdb holds only the in-frame ones, with some missing. V, J and clone size are those of that table, while D and trimming were read from the DNA. The sample shows 80,000 to 95,000 clones, approximately 85% of them seen only once. Per the germline V gene, CDR1 is MNHEY and CDR2 is SVGAGI. The CDR3 sequence is 12 residues long. V was pared by 8 bases and J by 4 bases, with 11 bases between. These data come from a study of blood T cell repertoires in COVID-19. About the research overall: T cells, B-cell-depleted T cells, or PBMCs supplied cDNA or gDNA.

The rearrangement uses TRBV6-5 and TRBJ1-2; D might be TRBD1 (5 bases). This TCR came from a human donor in a cohort sampled during active COVID-19. Sequencing used peripheral blood. CDR3 nucleotides: TGTGCCAGCGGGCCGGGGGGCTATGGCTACACCTTC. This sequence encodes CASGPGGYGYTF.